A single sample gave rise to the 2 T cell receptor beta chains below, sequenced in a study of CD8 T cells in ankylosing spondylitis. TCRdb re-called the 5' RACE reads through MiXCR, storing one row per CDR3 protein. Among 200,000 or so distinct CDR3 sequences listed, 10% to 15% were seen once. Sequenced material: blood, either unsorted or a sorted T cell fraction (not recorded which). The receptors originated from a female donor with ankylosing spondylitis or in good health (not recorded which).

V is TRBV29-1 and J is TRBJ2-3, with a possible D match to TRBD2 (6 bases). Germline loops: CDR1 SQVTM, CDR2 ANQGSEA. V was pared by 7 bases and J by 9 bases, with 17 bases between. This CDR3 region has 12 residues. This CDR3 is CSGDSTTETQYF. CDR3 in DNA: TGCAGCGGGGACTCGACGACCGAGACGCAGTATTTT.

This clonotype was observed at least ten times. CDR3 nucleotide sequence: TGTGCCAGCAGCTACGACAGGGGGGGAAGCACAGATACGCAGTATTTT. It encodes CASSYDRGGSTDTQYF. The chain combines TRBV12-3 or TRBV12-4 with TRBJ2-3; 9 bases map to TRBD1. The CDR3 has 16 amino acids. V dropped 6 bases and J dropped 0; count of bases not matched to a gene: 7.